A single sample is the source of the 17 T cell receptor beta chains below, sequenced in a study of blood T cell repertoires in COVID-19. The table came from immunoSEQ multiplex PCR; TCRdb's copy has only in-frame clones and leaves some out. Here the sample spans more than 60,000 clones, around 80% being singletons. The sample was peripheral blood. The receptors originated from a man aged 60-69 years with acute or convalescent COVID-19.

The CDR3 sequence is CASSADEGSQETQYF. CDR3 DNA: TGTGCCAGCAGCGCTGACGAGGGATCCCAAGAGACCCAGTACTTC. The chain couples TRBV9 to TRBJ2-5; D perhaps matches TRBD2 (5 bases). Germline V gives CDR1 SGDLS, CDR2 YYNGEE. The V end lost 3 bases, the J end lost 1 base, and 13 bases lay between the germline ends. This CDR3 has 15 amino acids.

The chain is built from TRBV6-5 and TRBJ2-7, with D perhaps TRBD1 (7 bases). This CDR3 has 14 amino acids. Germline assignment: CDR1 MNHEY and CDR2 SVGAGI. V lost 4 bases to trimming and J lost 3 bases, with 13 bases between them. CDR3 coding DNA: TGTGCCAGCAGTTTCGGGCAGGGGGGCTACGAGCAGTACTTC. Translated: CASSFGQGGYEQYF.

V gene TRBV6-6 combines with J gene TRBJ2-7; D perhaps matches TRBD1 (6 bases). This CDR3 has 15 amino acids. Trimming removed 6 bases from V and 7 bases from J, with 22 bases in between. The V gene's germline CDR1 is MNHNY and CDR2 SVGAGI (reference sequence). In DNA, the CDR3 is TGTGCCAGCAGGCTCACAGGGATAAGTACTGGGGAGCAGTACTTC. It yields the protein CASRLTGISTGEQYF.

The chain is built from TRBV28 and TRBJ2-2; D gene unclear. The V and J ends lost 4 bases and 7 bases respectively, with 22 bases between them. CDR3 size: 17 residues. CDR1 is MDHEN and CDR2 is SYDVKM in the germline V gene. In nucleotides, the CDR3 is TGTGCCAGCAGTTCGAGACAATTCCGAAGGCACGACGGGGAGCTGTTTTTT. Protein sequence: CASSSRQFRRHDGELFF.

This chain joins TRBV18 and TRBJ2-1, with 14 bases identical to TRBD2. Germline V CDR1 and CDR2: KGHSH, LQKENI. Trimming at V came to 8 bases and at J to 1 base, leaving 4 bases not matched to a gene. There are 16 residues in the CDR3. The CDR3 DNA reads as TGTGCCAGCACGACTAGCGGGGGGGCGTCCTACAATGAGCAGTTCTTC. Protein sequence: CASTTSGGASYNEQFF.

CDR3 loop: CASSPVRGTEAFF. CDR3 coding DNA: TGTGCCAGCTCACCTGTCAGGGGCACTGAAGCTTTCTTT. This sequence joins TRBV18 and TRBJ1-1; D may be TRBD1 (6 bases). Germline CDR1 and CDR2: KGHSH and LQKENI. The CDR3 covers 13 residues. Trimming left V 3 bases short and J 4 bases short, with 9 bases between.

The CDR3 loop is CASSNGQADNYGYTF. DNA of the CDR3: TGTGCCAGCAGTAACGGACAGGCTGATAACTATGGCTACACCTTC. The J gene is TRBJ1-2, the V gene TRBV6-2 or TRBV6-3; 7 nucleotides align to TRBD1. The CDR3 is made up of 15 amino acids. Germline assignment: CDR1 MNHEY and CDR2 SVGEGT. V trimming: 5 bases; J trimming: 1 base; junction bases outside the gene matches: 7.

The table lists this clone with a count of one. The J gene is TRBJ2-2, the V gene TRBV11-3, with a tentative D call TRBD1 (5 bases). Trimming took 1 base from V and 5 from J, leaving 11 bases between them. Looked up from germline, CDR1 is SGHNT and CDR2 is YENEEA. The CDR3 is 15 amino acids. The CDR3 loop is CASSLGTRVTGELFF. The CDR3, as DNA: TGTGCCAGCAGCTTAGGAACCAGGGTGACCGGGGAGCTGTTTTTT.

This chain connects TRBV4-3 to TRBJ1-2; D is unresolved. The germline gives CDR1 LGHNA, CDR2 YSLEER. Trimming shortened V by 0 bases and J by 1 base, and 6 bases separated the two germline ends. The CDR3 covers 14 residues. The CDR3 nucleotides are TGCGCCAGCAGCCAAGAACCTATTAACTATGGCTACACCTTC. Its protein product is CASSQEPINYGYTF.

The J gene is TRBJ1-1, the V gene TRBV18; 12 bases are a match to TRBD1. J was trimmed by 4 bases and V by 4 bases; bases with no gene match: 4. The CDR3 has 15 residues. The germline CDR1 and CDR2 sequences are KGHSH and LQKENI. The CDR3 bases are TGTGCCAGCTCACTTGGGACAGGGGGCTTCACTGAAGCTTTCTTT. It specifies CASSLGTGGFTEAFF.

The chain recombines TRBV9 with TRBJ2-4; D call uncertain. The CDR3 has 15 residues. Germline CDR1 reads SGDLS; CDR2 reads YYNGEE. The V and J ends lost 0 bases and 6 bases respectively, with 13 bases between them. CDR3 nucleotides: TGTGCCAGCAGCGTAGCTCCCGAGGTCGGAAACATTCAGTACTTC. This encodes CASSVAPEVGNIQYF.

This chain connects TRBV28 to TRBJ2-2, with D perhaps TRBD1 (6 bases). The CDR3 is 13 amino acids. The ends were cut back, 7 bases at V and 7 bases at J, with 13 bases in the middle. Germline V gene sequence: CDR1 MDHEN, CDR2 SYDVKM. In DNA form, the CDR3 reads TGTGCCAGCACCCTAGGGGGATTCGGGGAGCTGTTTTTT. Protein product: CASTLGGFGELFF.

The V and J genes are TRBV6-6 and TRBJ1-3, with a tentative D call TRBD1 (6 bases). The length of the CDR3 is 15 residues. CDR1 is MNHNY and CDR2 is SVGAGI in the germline V gene (reference sequence). The V gene lost 0 bases and the J gene lost 0 bases, with 6 bases spanning the gap. The CDR3 nucleotides read TGTGCCAGCAGTTACTCGGGGGCCTCTGGAAACACCATATATTTT. Translated, it gives CASSYSGASGNTIYF.

This rearrangement joins TRBV19 to TRBJ2-1, with D maybe TRBD2 (5 bases). The CDR3 runs to 15 residues. Germline-derived CDR1 and CDR2 are LNHDA and SQIVND (reference sequence). V gave up 0 bases and J gave up 0 bases, with 6 bases separating them. This CDR3 reads CASSIEGSSYNEQFF. CDR3 DNA sequence: TGTGCCAGTAGTATAGAGGGGAGCTCCTACAATGAGCAGTTCTTC.

The chain joins TRBV7-8 to TRBJ1-5, with unresolved D. Trimming shortened V by 1 base and J by 0 bases, and 7 bases separated the two germline ends. Germline loops: CDR1 SGHVS, CDR2 FQNEAQ. CDR3 length: 15 residues. For the CDR3, the DNA is TGTGCCAGCAGCTTAGTGGGCCATAGCAATCAGCCCCAGCATTTT. This translates into CASSLVGHSNQPQHF. Full variable domain (remainder filled in from reference TRBV7-8 and TRBJ1-5): GAGVSQSPRYKVAKRGQDVALRCDPISGHVSLFWYQQALGQGPEFLTYFQNEAQLDKSGLPSDRFFAERPEGSVSTLKIQRTQQEDSAVYLCASSLVGHSNQPQHFGDGTRLSIL.

The genes are TRBV6-5 and TRBJ2-6; no clear D. Germline V gene lookup returns CDR1 MNHEY and CDR2 SVGAGI. Trimming removed 6 bases from V and 4 bases from J, with 13 bases in between. This CDR3 has 15 residues. The CDR3 is CASSQPLSGANVLTF. For the CDR3, the DNA is TGTGCCAGCAGCCAACCCCTATCGGGGGCCAACGTCCTGACTTTC.

This chain links TRBV2 with TRBJ1-6; TRBD1 might be the D (5 bases). The CDR3 runs to 14 residues. Germline CDR1 reads SNHLY; CDR2 reads FYNNEI. The V end was cut by 7 bases, the J end by 6 bases, with 13 bases between. This chain's CDR3 is CASTLTESNSPLHF. The CDR3 DNA reads TGTGCCAGCACCTTGACAGAAAGTAATTCACCCCTCCACTTT.